This is a list of T cell receptor beta chains from one sample in a study of blood T cells in healthy people across ages. From the 5' RACE reads, TCRdb called clonotypes with MiXCR, one entry per CDR3 protein. The sample includes 750,000 to 950,000 distinct CDR3 sequences, roughly 29% seen only once; the top ten take roughly 10%. The same data also went into a second study, on T cells of mothers and their children.

Material for sequencing was blood. All receptors derive from a woman aged 40 to 50 in good health. The CDR3 runs from the conserved cysteine through the conserved F or W. A D gene is named only where the DNA matches it firmly. The listing skips clone size in some rows; elsewhere it reads once, few, many or a size class.

clone_size: .; d_call: TRBD2; j_call: TRBJ2-2; v_call: TRBV5-1; cdr3_nt: TGCGCCAGCAGCCCGCTTTTGAGCGGGGGGGCCGACACCGGGGAGCTGTTTTTT; cdr3_aa: CASSPLLSGGADTGELFF
clone_size: .; d_call: .; j_call: TRBJ2-1; v_call: TRBV6-4; cdr3_nt: TGTGCCAGCAGTGCCTCAGGACTCGCCCCCGATGAGCAGTTCTTC; cdr3_aa: CASSASGLAPDEQFF
clone_size: .; d_call: .; j_call: TRBJ1-1; v_call: TRBV12-3/TRBV12-4; cdr3_nt: TGTGTCAGCAGTCCAAGGAACACTGAAGCTTTCTTT; cdr3_aa: CVSSPRNTEAFF
clone_size: few; d_call: TRBD2; j_call: TRBJ2-4; v_call: TRBV28; cdr3_nt: TGTACCAGCAGTACCGGGGGGTCAAACATTCAGTACTTC; cdr3_aa: CTSSTGGSNIQYF
clone_size: few; d_call: .; j_call: TRBJ2-2; v_call: TRBV7-2; cdr3_nt: TGTGCCAGCAGCTCGGACGGGAACACCGGGGAGCTGTTTTTT; cdr3_aa: CASSSDGNTGELFF
clone_size: few; d_call: .; j_call: TRBJ2-7; v_call: TRBV5-1; cdr3_nt: TGCGCCAGCAGCTCGGGGGGGACAGGATATCAGTACTTC; cdr3_aa: CASSSGGTGYQYF
clone_size: .; d_call: .; j_call: TRBJ1-1; v_call: TRBV20-1; cdr3_nt: TGCAGTGCTAGAATCGGGGAGCTGAACACTGAAGCTTTCTTT; cdr3_aa: CSARIGELNTEAFF
clone_size: .; d_call: TRBD2; j_call: TRBJ2-3; v_call: TRBV7-2; cdr3_nt: TGTGCCAGCAGCTTTAGCGGGGGGGCCTCTAGCACAGATACGCAGTATTTT; cdr3_aa: CASSFSGGASSTDTQYF
clone_size: many; d_call: .; j_call: TRBJ2-1; v_call: TRBV20-1; cdr3_nt: TGCAGTGCGGGACTCTTGGGGAACAATGAGCAGTTCTTC; cdr3_aa: CSAGLLGNNEQFF
clone_size: .; d_call: .; j_call: TRBJ2-7; v_call: TRBV4-1; cdr3_nt: TGCGCCAGCAGCCCCGAGCCCGGTTCCTCGGGCGAGCAGTACTTC; cdr3_aa: CASSPEPGSSGEQYF
clone_size: many; d_call: .; j_call: TRBJ2-7; v_call: TRBV5-1; cdr3_nt: TGCGCCAGCAGCTTGGTTGGGGGACACTCCTACGAGCAGTACTTC; cdr3_aa: CASSLVGGHSYEQYF
clone_size: few; d_call: TRBD1; j_call: TRBJ2-6; v_call: TRBV20-1; cdr3_nt: TGCAGTGCTTTAACAGGGGGAAATCTTCCTGGGGCCAACGTCCTGACTTTC; cdr3_aa: CSALTGGNLPGANVLTF
clone_size: .; d_call: .; j_call: TRBJ2-7; v_call: TRBV6-6; cdr3_nt: TGTGCCAGCAGTTACTCGATTGCCAGGATAGACTATGGCTACATCTTC; cdr3_aa: CASSYSIARIDYGYIF
clone_size: many; d_call: TRBD1; j_call: TRBJ2-4; v_call: TRBV4-2; cdr3_nt: TGTGCCAGCAGCCAGGCGGGACAGGGGGCGGCCAAAAACATTCAGTACTTC; cdr3_aa: CASSQAGQGAAKNIQYF
clone_size: .; d_call: .; j_call: TRBJ1-5; v_call: TRBV20-1; cdr3_nt: TGCAGTGCCTCTTGGTACGGGCGCGATCAGCCCCAGCATTTT; cdr3_aa: CSASWYGRDQPQHF
clone_size: many; d_call: .; j_call: TRBJ1-5; v_call: TRBV7-6; cdr3_nt: TGTGCCAGCAGTTTAACCGGGGGCCCCCAGCCCCAGCATTTT; cdr3_aa: CASSLTGGPQPQHF
clone_size: .; d_call: TRBD2; j_call: TRBJ2-3; v_call: TRBV5-6; cdr3_nt: TGTGCCAGCAGCTTCTATCGGGACTCCAGCGGGGCAGATACGCAGTATTTT; cdr3_aa: CASSFYRDSSGADTQYF
clone_size: few; d_call: TRBD2; j_call: TRBJ2-5; v_call: TRBV7-2; cdr3_nt: TGTGCCAGCAGCCCAAGACTAGCGGGGGGGAGGGAGCAGTACTTC; cdr3_aa: CASSPRLAGGREQYF
clone_size: .; d_call: .; j_call: TRBJ1-5; v_call: TRBV28; cdr3_nt: TGTGCCAGCCTTTCAATTCTGGGTCAGCCCCAGCATTTT; cdr3_aa: CASLSILGQPQHF
clone_size: .; d_call: TRBD1; j_call: TRBJ1-2; v_call: TRBV24-1; cdr3_nt: TGTGCCACCAGTGACCTGACAGGGGATGGCTATGGCTACACCTTC; cdr3_aa: CATSDLTGDGYGYTF
clone_size: .; d_call: .; j_call: TRBJ2-7; v_call: TRBV20-1; cdr3_nt: TGCAGTGCCCCGCAGAGGGGTGAGCAGTACTTC; cdr3_aa: CSAPQRGEQYF
clone_size: many; d_call: TRBD2; j_call: TRBJ2-5; v_call: TRBV5-5; cdr3_nt: TGTGCCAGCAGCTTGGCCCCCGCTAGCGGCCAAGAGACCCAGTACTTC; cdr3_aa: CASSLAPASGQETQYF
clone_size: few; d_call: .; j_call: TRBJ1-1; v_call: TRBV7-9; cdr3_nt: TGTGCCAGCAGCTTAGTTGTCAGCTATAACACTGAAGCTTTCTTT; cdr3_aa: CASSLVVSYNTEAFF
clone_size: .; d_call: TRBD2; j_call: TRBJ2-3; v_call: TRBV6-2/TRBV6-3; cdr3_nt: TGTGTCAGCAGTCGACCGACTAGCGGGGGGAGAGATACGCAGTATTTT; cdr3_aa: CVSSRPTSGGRDTQYF
clone_size: few; d_call: .; j_call: TRBJ1-2; v_call: TRBV9; cdr3_nt: TGTGCCAGCAGGTCACCGGGTCAGCCTCACTATGGCTACACCTTC; cdr3_aa: CASRSPGQPHYGYTF
clone_size: .; d_call: .; j_call: TRBJ1-2; v_call: TRBV4-1; cdr3_nt: TGCGCCAGCAGCCAAGGAGCAGGGCAATCAAACTGTGGCTACACCTTC; cdr3_aa: CASSQGAGQSNCGYTF
clone_size: few; d_call: .; j_call: TRBJ2-1; v_call: TRBV6-2/TRBV6-3; cdr3_nt: TGTGCCAGCAGTCCCCCCACAGGGAGACGGTACAATGAGCAGTTCTTC; cdr3_aa: CASSPPTGRRYNEQFF
clone_size: .; d_call: .; j_call: TRBJ2-3; v_call: TRBV20-1; cdr3_nt: TGCAGTGCAGACCCCCAGGGGAGCCTTACCACAGATACGCAGTATTTT; cdr3_aa: CSADPQGSLTTDTQYF
clone_size: .; d_call: .; j_call: TRBJ2-7; v_call: TRBV28; cdr3_nt: TGTGCCAGCAGCCGTTACAGCTCCTACGAGCAGTACTTC; cdr3_aa: CASSRYSSYEQYF
clone_size: .; d_call: .; j_call: TRBJ1-5; v_call: TRBV28; cdr3_nt: TGTGCCAGCAGTTTGGCAAGAGACTATAGCAATCAGCCCCAGCATTTT; cdr3_aa: CASSLARDYSNQPQHF
clone_size: .; d_call: TRBD2; j_call: TRBJ2-7; v_call: TRBV7-9; cdr3_nt: TGTGCCAGCAGCTTAGGACTGAGCGGGGGCGAGCAGTACTTC; cdr3_aa: CASSLGLSGGEQYF